This TCR beta chain was profiled in a study of beta chain features in type 1 diabetes. Study-level information: Patients and healthy donors were similar in age, gender and cell yields.

Trimming pared 0 bases from V and 7 bases from J, leaving 6 bases between. CDR1 is GTSNPN and CDR2 is SVGIG in the germline V gene (reference sequence). The length of the CDR3 is 11 residues. cDNA synthesis used the whole RNA isolate, giving expressed TCRB sequences. Sequencing used immunoSEQ multiplex PCR; TCRdb keeps in-frame clones, though not all of them. The sample includes about 710,000 clones, around 15% of them seen just once. As to this clone: Its antigen is undetermined.

The study, taken as a whole, reports: Moderate yet significant TCRB CDR3 shortening was seen in Type 1 diabetes patients in all four CD4+ subsets.

The material sequenced was naive CD4+ T cells from blood. This TCR was recovered from a man in his late teens or twenties with type 1 diabetes. The rearrangement uses TRBV30 and TRBJ1-1; the D is unclear. CDR3 nucleotides: TGTGCCTGGAGTGTACTTCTTGAAGCTTTCTTT. It encodes CAWSVLLEAFF.